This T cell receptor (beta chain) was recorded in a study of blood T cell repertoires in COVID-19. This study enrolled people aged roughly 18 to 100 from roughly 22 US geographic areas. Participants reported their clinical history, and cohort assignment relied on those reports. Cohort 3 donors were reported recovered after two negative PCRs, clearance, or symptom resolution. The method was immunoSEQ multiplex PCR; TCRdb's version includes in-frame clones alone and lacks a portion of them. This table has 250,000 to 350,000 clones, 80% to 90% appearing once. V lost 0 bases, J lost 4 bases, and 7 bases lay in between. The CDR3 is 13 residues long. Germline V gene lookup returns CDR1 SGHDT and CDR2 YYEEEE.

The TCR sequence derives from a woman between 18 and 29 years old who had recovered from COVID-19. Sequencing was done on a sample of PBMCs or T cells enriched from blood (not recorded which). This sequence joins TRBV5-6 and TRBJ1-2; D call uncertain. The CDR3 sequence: CASSLAVFYGYTF. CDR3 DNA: TGTGCCAGCAGCTTGGCAGTGTTCTATGGCTACACCTTC.